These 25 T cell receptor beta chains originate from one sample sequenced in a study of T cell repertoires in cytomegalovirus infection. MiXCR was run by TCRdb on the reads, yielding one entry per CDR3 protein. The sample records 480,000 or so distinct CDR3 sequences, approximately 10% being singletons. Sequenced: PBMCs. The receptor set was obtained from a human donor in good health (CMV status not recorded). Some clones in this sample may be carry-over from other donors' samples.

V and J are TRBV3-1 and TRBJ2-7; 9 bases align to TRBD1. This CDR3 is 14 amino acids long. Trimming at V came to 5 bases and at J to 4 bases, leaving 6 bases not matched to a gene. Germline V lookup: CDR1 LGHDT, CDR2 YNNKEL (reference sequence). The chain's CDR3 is CASSGQGFWYEQYF. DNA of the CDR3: TGTGCCAGCAGCGGACAGGGGTTTTGGTACGAGCAGTACTTC.

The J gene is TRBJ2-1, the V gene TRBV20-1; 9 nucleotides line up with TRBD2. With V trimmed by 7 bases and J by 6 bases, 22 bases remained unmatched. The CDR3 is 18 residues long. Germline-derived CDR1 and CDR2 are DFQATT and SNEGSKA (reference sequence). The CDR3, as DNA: TGCAGTGGGCTGAGGGGACTAGCCGGGGGGCCGGGGGTCAATGAGCAGTTCTTC. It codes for CSGLRGLAGGPGVNEQFF.

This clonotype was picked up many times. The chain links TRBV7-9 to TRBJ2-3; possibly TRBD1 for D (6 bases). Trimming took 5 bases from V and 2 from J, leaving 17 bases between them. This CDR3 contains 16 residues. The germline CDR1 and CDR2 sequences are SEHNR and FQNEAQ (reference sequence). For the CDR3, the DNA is TGTGCCAGCAGCGTTTATTCGGGACACCTCACAGATACGCAGTATTTT. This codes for CASSVYSGHLTDTQYF.

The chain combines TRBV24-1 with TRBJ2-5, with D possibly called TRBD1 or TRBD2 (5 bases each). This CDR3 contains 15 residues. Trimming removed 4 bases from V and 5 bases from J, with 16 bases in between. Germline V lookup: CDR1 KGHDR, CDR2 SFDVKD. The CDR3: CATSDRDASWETQYF. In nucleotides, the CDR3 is TGTGCCACCAGTGACCGGGACGCCAGTTGGGAGACCCAGTACTTC.

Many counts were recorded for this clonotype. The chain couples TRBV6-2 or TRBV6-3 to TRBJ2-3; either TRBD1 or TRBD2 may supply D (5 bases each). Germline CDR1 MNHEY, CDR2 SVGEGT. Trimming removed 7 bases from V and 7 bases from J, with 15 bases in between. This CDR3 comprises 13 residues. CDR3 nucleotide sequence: TGTGCCAGCAAGAGACAGTCCGGGAATACGCAGTATTTT. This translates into CASKRQSGNTQYF.

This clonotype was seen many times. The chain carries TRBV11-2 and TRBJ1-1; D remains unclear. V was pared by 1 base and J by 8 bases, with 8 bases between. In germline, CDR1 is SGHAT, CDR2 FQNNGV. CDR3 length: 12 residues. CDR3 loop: CASSLVLGEAFF. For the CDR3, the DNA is TGTGCCAGCAGCTTAGTTCTGGGAGAAGCTTTCTTT.

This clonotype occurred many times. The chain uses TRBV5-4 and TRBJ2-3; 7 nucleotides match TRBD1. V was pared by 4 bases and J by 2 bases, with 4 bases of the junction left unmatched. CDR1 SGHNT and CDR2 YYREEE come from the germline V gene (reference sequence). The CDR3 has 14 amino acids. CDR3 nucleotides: TGTGCCAGCAGCACAGGGACAGACACAGATACGCAGTATTTT. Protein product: CASSTGTDTDTQYF.

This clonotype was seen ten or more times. CDR3 residues: CASSRTTGDQPQHF. The CDR3 nucleotides read TGTGCCAGCAGCCGTACAACAGGAGATCAGCCCCAGCATTTT. J is TRBJ1-5 and V is TRBV28; tentative D call: TRBD1 (5 bases). The V end lost 6 bases, the J end lost 5 bases, and 14 bases lay between the germline ends. Germline lookup yields CDR1 MDHEN and CDR2 SYDVKM. The CDR3 totals 14 residues.

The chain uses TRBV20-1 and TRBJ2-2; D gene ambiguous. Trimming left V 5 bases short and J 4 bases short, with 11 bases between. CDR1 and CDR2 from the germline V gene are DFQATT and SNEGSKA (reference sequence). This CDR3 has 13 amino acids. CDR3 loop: CSASLPGTGELFF. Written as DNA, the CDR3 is TGCAGTGCTTCCCTCCCCGGCACCGGGGAGCTGTTTTTT.

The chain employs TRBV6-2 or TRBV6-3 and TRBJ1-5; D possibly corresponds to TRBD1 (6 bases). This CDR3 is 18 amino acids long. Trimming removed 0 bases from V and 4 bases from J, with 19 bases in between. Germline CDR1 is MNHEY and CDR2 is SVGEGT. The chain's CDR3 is CASSYSSFGGRGNQPQHF. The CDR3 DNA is TGTGCCAGCAGTTACTCGAGCTTCGGGGGGCGCGGTAATCAGCCCCAGCATTTT.

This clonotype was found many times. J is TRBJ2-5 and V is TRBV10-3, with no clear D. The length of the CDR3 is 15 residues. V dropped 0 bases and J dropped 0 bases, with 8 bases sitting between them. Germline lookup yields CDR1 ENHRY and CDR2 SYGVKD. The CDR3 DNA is TGTGCCATCAGTGAGTCGAGGTCGTACCAAGAGACCCAGTACTTC. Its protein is CAISESRSYQETQYF.

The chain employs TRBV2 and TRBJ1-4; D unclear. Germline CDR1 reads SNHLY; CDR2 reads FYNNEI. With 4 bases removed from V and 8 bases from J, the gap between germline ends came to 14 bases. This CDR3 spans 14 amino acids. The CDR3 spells CASSAASFGEKLFF. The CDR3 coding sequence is TGTGCCAGCAGTGCGGCGAGCTTCGGGGAAAAACTGTTTTTT.

This CDR3 reads CARRPGGGYTF. The DNA for the CDR3 is TGTGCCCGACGCCCAGGGGGAGGCTACACCTTC. The gene calls are TRBV2 and TRBJ1-2; the match to TRBD1 covers 7 bases. There are 11 residues in the CDR3. Trimming cost V 11 bases and J 8 bases; bases outside gene matches: 8. The germline gives CDR1 SNHLY, CDR2 FYNNEI.

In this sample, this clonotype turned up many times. This CDR3 is CASSRMNTEAFF. Here the CDR3 DNA reads TGTGCCAGCAGCCGGATGAACACTGAAGCTTTCTTT. The V and J genes are TRBV6-1 and TRBJ1-1; the D is unclear. Between the trimmed V and J ends, which lost 6 bases and 0 bases, there was a span of 5 bases. Germline V gene lookup returns CDR1 MNHNS and CDR2 SASEGT. The CDR3 consists of 12 residues.

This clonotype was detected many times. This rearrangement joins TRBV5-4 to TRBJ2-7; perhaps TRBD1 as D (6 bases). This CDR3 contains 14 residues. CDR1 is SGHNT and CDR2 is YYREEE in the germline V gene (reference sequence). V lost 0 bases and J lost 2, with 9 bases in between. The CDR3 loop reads CASSLAGTTYEQYF. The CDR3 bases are TGTGCCAGCAGCTTGGCCGGGACAACCTACGAGCAGTACTTC.

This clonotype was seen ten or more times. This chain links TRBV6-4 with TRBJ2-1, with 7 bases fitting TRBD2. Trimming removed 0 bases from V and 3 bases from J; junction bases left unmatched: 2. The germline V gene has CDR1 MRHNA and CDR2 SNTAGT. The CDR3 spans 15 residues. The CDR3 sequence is CASSDSSGVYNEQFF. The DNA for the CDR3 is TGTGCCAGCAGTGACTCAAGCGGGGTCTACAATGAGCAGTTCTTC.

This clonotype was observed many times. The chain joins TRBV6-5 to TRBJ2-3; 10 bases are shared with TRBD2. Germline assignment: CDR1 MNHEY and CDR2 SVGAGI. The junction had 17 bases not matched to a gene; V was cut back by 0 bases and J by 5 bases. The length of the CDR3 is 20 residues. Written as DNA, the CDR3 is TGTGCCAGCAGTTACTCGATTCTAGCGGGGGCCGGGGACGGGGGAGATACGCAGTATTTT. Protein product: CASSYSILAGAGDGGDTQYF.

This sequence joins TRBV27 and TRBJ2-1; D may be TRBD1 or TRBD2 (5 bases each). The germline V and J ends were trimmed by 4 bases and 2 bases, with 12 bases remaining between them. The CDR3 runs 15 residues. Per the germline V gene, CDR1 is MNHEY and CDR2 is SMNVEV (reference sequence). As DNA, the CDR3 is TGTGCCAGCAGTTGGCCAGGGAGCACCTACAATGAGCAGTTCTTC. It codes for CASSWPGSTYNEQFF.

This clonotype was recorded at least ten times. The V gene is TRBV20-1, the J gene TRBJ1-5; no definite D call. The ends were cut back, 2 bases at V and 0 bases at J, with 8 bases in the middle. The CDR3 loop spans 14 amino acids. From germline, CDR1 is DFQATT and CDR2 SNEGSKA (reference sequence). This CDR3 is CSARRVNSNQPQHF. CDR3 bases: TGCAGTGCTAGACGAGTTAATAGCAATCAGCCCCAGCATTTT.

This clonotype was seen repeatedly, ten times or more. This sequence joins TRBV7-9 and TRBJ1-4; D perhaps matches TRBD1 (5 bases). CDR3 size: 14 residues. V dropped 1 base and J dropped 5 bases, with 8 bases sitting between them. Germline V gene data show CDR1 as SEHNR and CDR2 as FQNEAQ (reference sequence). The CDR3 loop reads CASSLGQLNEKLFF. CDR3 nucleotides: TGTGCCAGCAGCTTAGGACAGCTCAATGAAAAACTGTTTTTT.

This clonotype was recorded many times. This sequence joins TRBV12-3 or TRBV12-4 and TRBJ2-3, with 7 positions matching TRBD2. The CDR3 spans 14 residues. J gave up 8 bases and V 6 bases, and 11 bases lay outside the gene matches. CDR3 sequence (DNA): TGTGCCAGCAGCCCCGGGGGGAGCATTGGTACGCAGTATTTT. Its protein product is CASSPGGSIGTQYF.

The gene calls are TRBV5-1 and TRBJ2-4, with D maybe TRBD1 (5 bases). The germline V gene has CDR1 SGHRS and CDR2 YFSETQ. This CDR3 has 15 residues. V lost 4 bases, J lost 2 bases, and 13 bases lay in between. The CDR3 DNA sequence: TGCGCCAGCAGCCAGGCGGACACGACCAAAAACATTCAGTACTTC. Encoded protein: CASSQADTTKNIQYF.

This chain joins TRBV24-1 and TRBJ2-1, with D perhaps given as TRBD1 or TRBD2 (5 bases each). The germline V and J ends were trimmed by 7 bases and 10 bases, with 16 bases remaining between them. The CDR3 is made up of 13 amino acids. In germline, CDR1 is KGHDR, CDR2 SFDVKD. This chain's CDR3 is CATRGTPREEQFF. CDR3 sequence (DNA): TGTGCCACCAGGGGGACGCCTAGAGAGGAGCAGTTCTTC.

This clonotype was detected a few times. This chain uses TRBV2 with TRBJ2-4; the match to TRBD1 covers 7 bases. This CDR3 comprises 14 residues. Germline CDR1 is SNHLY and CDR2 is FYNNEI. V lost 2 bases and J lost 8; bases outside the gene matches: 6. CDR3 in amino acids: CASSETLQGDIQYF. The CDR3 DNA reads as TGTGCCAGCAGTGAAACCCTGCAGGGGGACATTCAGTACTTC.

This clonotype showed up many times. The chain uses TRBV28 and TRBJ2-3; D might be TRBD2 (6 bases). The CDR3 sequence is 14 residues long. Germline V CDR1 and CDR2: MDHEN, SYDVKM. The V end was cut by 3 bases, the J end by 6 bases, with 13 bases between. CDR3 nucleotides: TGTGCCAGCAGTTTGCTGGCACGGGAGGATACGCAGTATTTT. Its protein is CASSLLAREDTQYF.